Listed here are 22 T cell receptor beta chains from one sample, sequenced in a study of graft-versus-host responses after intestinal transplantation. Sequencing was performed with immunoSEQ multiplex PCR; in TCRdb, only in-frame clones are kept and a portion is missing. Of tens of thousands of clones in the sample, roughly 90% were seen once. No antigens are known for them. Specimen: unstimulated CD4+ T cells sorted from spleen or lymph node cells, collected before intestinal transplant. These receptors came from a human donor who received an intestinal transplant.

This sequence joins TRBV12-5 and TRBJ1-5, with 7 bases matching TRBD1. V was pared by 2 bases and J by 4 bases, with 2 bases of the junction left unmatched. Germline V lookup: CDR1 LGHNT, CDR2 FRNRAP. This CDR3 comprises 14 residues. CDR3 nucleotides: TGTGCTAGTGGTTTGTCAGGGGGAAATCAGCCCCAGCATTTT. This encodes CASGLSGGNQPQHF.

The V call is TRBV30, the J call TRBJ2-2; 14 nucleotides align to TRBD2. V was clipped by 7 bases and J by 5 bases; unmatched bases: 6. The germline gives CDR1 GTSNPN, CDR2 SVGIG (reference sequence). The CDR3 is 15 residues long. CDR3 DNA: TGTGCCTTCCGACTAGCGGGAGGGTGGACCGGGGAGCTGTTTTTT. Protein: CAFRLAGGWTGELFF.

The chain is built from TRBV29-1 and TRBJ2-2; 7 nucleotides agree with TRBD1. Germline CDR1 reads SQVTM; CDR2 reads ANQGSEA. The CDR3 totals 14 residues. The trim removed 5 bases at V and 1 base at J, leaving 4 bases unmatched. CDR3: CSVRGQMNTGELFF. The CDR3 DNA follows: TGCAGCGTTAGGGGACAGATGAACACCGGGGAGCTGTTTTTT.

The chain recombines TRBV4-1 with TRBJ1-5; possibly TRBD1 for D (6 bases). CDR1 and CDR2 (germline): MGHRA, YSYEKL. The V end was cut by 1 base, the J end by 2 bases, with 9 bases between. There are 15 residues in the CDR3. The CDR3 loop is CASSQGRGGNQPQHF. As DNA, the CDR3 is TGCGCCAGCAGCCAAGGGAGGGGGGGCAATCAGCCCCAGCATTTT.

The V call is TRBV4-1, the J call TRBJ2-7; TRBD2 agrees at 8 bases. Germline V gene data show CDR1 as MGHRA and CDR2 as YSYEKL. With V trimmed by 4 bases and J by 0 bases, 14 bases remained unmatched. The CDR3 totals 18 residues. CDR3: CASSPNYRLAPSSYEQYF. The CDR3 coding sequence is TGCGCCAGCAGCCCGAATTATAGACTAGCGCCGAGCTCCTACGAGCAGTACTTC.

This clone appeared once. V usage is TRBV27 and J usage is TRBJ1-2, with TRBD1 matching 8 bases. Germline CDR1 and CDR2: MNHEY and SMNVEV (reference sequence). After removal of 4 bases from V and 2 bases from J, the junction contained 3 bases not matched to a gene. The CDR3 covers 14 residues. The CDR3 protein is CASSWTGRNYGYTF. Written as DNA, the CDR3 is TGTGCCAGCAGTTGGACAGGGAGAAACTATGGCTACACCTTC.

The V and J genes are TRBV27 and TRBJ2-3; D remains unclear. V lost 8 bases, J lost 1 base, and 10 bases lay in between. Per germline, CDR1 MNHEY and CDR2 SMNVEV (reference sequence). The CDR3 runs to 13 residues. The CDR3, as DNA: TGTGCCAGCCGTTGGGTGGGCACAGATACGCAGTATTTT. Its protein is CASRWVGTDTQYF.

V and J are TRBV7-9 and TRBJ2-5; TRBD2 agrees at 10 bases. V shed 1 base and J 5 bases; nucleotides not matched to a gene: 7. The CDR3 has 16 amino acids. Germline V lookup: CDR1 SEHNR, CDR2 FQNEAQ (reference sequence). CDR3 in amino acids: CASSLESLAGVETQYF. The CDR3 DNA reads TGTGCCAGCAGCTTAGAAAGTCTAGCGGGAGTGGAGACCCAGTACTTC. Supplemented by reference TRBV7-9 and TRBJ2-5, the full variable domain reads DTGVSQNPRHKITKRGQNVTFRCDPISEHNRLYWYRQTLGQGPEFLTYFQNEAQLEKSRLLSDRFSAERPKGSFSTLEIQRTEQGDSAMYLCASSLESLAGVETQYFGPGTRLLVL.

The CDR3 DNA reads as TGTGCCAGCAGCTTGTCCGTAGGGGGCGCGAACAATCAGCCCCAGCATTTT. Protein product: CASSLSVGGANNQPQHF. The gene calls are TRBV5-6 and TRBJ1-5; 7 bases match TRBD1. The CDR3 is made up of 17 amino acids. Germline V gene lookup returns CDR1 SGHDT and CDR2 YYEEEE. V lost 1 base to trimming and J lost 3 bases; unmatched junction nucleotides: 10. The entire variable domain, with the rest obtained from reference TRBV5-6 and TRBJ1-5, is as follows: DAGVTQSPTHLIKTRGQQVTLRCSPKSGHDTVSWYQQALGQGPQFIFQYYEEEERQRGNFPDRFSGHQFPNYSSELNVNALLLGDSALYLCASSLSVGGANNQPQHFGDGTRLSIL.

This clone came up once. The genes are TRBV5-6 and TRBJ1-1; D may be TRBD1 (6 bases). V was trimmed by 4 bases and J by 2 bases, leaving 15 bases between them. The CDR3 is 15 residues long. CDR1 is SGHDT, CDR2 YYEEEE, per germline. The CDR3 loop is CASSLGGRVNTEAFF. In nucleotides, the CDR3 is TGTGCCAGCAGCCTGGGGGGCAGGGTAAACACTGAAGCTTTCTTT.

The chain uses TRBV29-1 and TRBJ2-2; TRBD2 agrees at 9 bases. CDR3 length: 17 residues. Germline V gives CDR1 SQVTM, CDR2 ANQGSEA. Unmatched junction bases numbered 19, after V lost 8 bases and J lost 6 bases. The CDR3 nucleotides read TGCAGCTCCAGGGGGGATCGCGGGAGGGCCGGGTCCGGGGAGCTGTTTTTT. This translates into CSSRGDRGRAGSGELFF.

CDR3 protein: CARTANTEAFF. The CDR3 DNA reads as TGTGCCAGGACAGCGAACACTGAAGCTTTCTTT. This rearrangement joins TRBV2 to TRBJ1-1; a possible D gene is TRBD1 (5 bases). The germline V gene has CDR1 SNHLY and CDR2 FYNNEI. V was shortened by 9 bases and J by 1 base, with 6 bases between the two germline ends. This CDR3 is built from 11 residues.

The chain couples TRBV2 to TRBJ2-5; the D gene is possibly TRBD2 (5 bases). Germline CDR1 reads SNHLY; CDR2 reads FYNNEI. V was shortened by 5 bases and J by 0 bases, with 10 bases between the two germline ends. The CDR3 has 14 residues. CDR3 sequence: CASSPTRYQETQYF. DNA for the CDR3: TGTGCCAGCAGTCCTACTAGATACCAAGAGACCCAGTACTTC.

This clone appeared once. The V and J genes are TRBV7-2 and TRBJ2-2, with D perhaps TRBD1 or TRBD2 (5 bases each). Trimming shortened V by 5 bases and J by 6 bases, and 10 bases separated the two germline ends. This CDR3 contains 13 residues. In germline, CDR1 is SGHTA, CDR2 FQGNSA. This CDR3 reads CASSPSGPGELFF. CDR3 nucleotides: TGTGCCAGCAGCCCCTCGGGGCCCGGGGAGCTGTTTTTT.

Of note for this clone: The identical CDR3 is also encoded by other nucleotide sequences in the sample. This chain connects TRBV5-4 to TRBJ2-7; 11 bases are shared with TRBD2. The germline V gene has CDR1 SGHNT and CDR2 YYREEE (reference sequence). CDR3 length: 15 residues. V was pared by 5 bases and J by 1 base, with 5 bases of the junction left unmatched. The CDR3 loop reads CASRSGTSGSYEQYF. The CDR3 region has the DNA TGTGCCAGCAGATCCGGGACTAGCGGTTCCTACGAGCAGTACTTC.

The J gene is TRBJ2-7, the V gene TRBV11-2; TRBD1 might be the D (5 bases). V shed 5 bases and J shed 2 bases, with 16 bases lying between them. The CDR3 is 15 residues long. The germline V gene has CDR1 SGHAT and CDR2 FQNNGV. CDR3 residues: CASSTGPAAAYEQYF. CDR3 nucleotide sequence: TGTGCCAGCAGCACAGGACCGGCAGCCGCCTACGAGCAGTACTTC.

The rearrangement joins TRBV7-6 to TRBJ2-1; D may be TRBD1 (6 bases). The CDR3 has 15 residues. Germline lookup yields CDR1 SGHVS and CDR2 FNYEAQ. Trimming cost V 2 bases and J 1 base, with 9 bases left between them. The CDR3 reads CASSLNQGSYNEQFF. CDR3 in DNA: TGTGCCAGCAGCTTAAACCAGGGGTCCTACAATGAGCAGTTCTTC. Based on the CDR3 plus reference TRBV7-6 and TRBJ2-1, the full variable domain is GAGVSQSPRYKVTKRGQDVALRCDPISGHVSLYWYRQALGQGPEFLTYFNYEAQQDKSGLPNDRFSAERPEGSISTLTIQRTEQRDSAMYRCASSLNQGSYNEQFFGPGTRLTVL.

The chain joins TRBV11-3 to TRBJ2-7; 9 bases are a match to TRBD1. With 5 bases clipped from V and 4 bases from J, the junction kept 12 bases outside the gene matches. The CDR3 contains 16 residues. Germline CDR1 is SGHNT and CDR2 is YENEEA. The CDR3 bases are TGTGCCAGCAGCCCCGGGGAGGACAGGGGAGTTTACGAGCAGTACTTC. Its translation is CASSPGEDRGVYEQYF.

The genes are TRBV27 and TRBJ2-1; D possibly corresponds to TRBD1 (6 bases). Germline values: CDR1 MNHEY, CDR2 SMNVEV (reference sequence). CDR3 length: 17 amino acids. The V end lost 3 bases, the J end lost 5 bases, and 20 bases lay between the germline ends. The CDR3 region has the DNA TGTGCCAGCAGTTTTTACCTGACCGGGACAAGGCACAATGAGCAGTTCTTC. Translated: CASSFYLTGTRHNEQFF.

This chain uses TRBV5-6 with TRBJ1-5; D gene ambiguous. CDR1 SGHDT and CDR2 YYEEEE come from the germline V gene. V shed 1 base and J shed 1 base, with 6 bases lying between them. This CDR3 is built from 14 residues. The CDR3 sequence is CASSLSGSNQPQHF. The CDR3 DNA reads as TGTGCCAGCAGCTTGTCCGGCAGCAATCAGCCCCAGCATTTT.

The chain recombines TRBV29-1 with TRBJ2-3, with 11 bases identical to TRBD2. Per the germline V gene, CDR1 is SQVTM and CDR2 is ANQGSEA. There are 14 residues in the CDR3. The V gene end was trimmed by 4 bases and the J gene end by 3 bases; junction bases not matched to a gene: 3. CDR3 coding DNA: TGCAGCGTTGTTCCTAGCGGGAGGACAGATACGCAGTATTTT. Translated: CSVVPSGRTDTQYF.

The J gene is TRBJ2-3, the V gene TRBV27, with a possible D match to TRBD2 (5 bases). The V gene lost 7 bases and the J gene lost 0 bases, with 14 bases spanning the gap. Germline V gene sequence: CDR1 MNHEY, CDR2 SMNVEV (reference sequence). The CDR3 consists of 15 residues. The CDR3 bases are TGTGCCAGCACCCCGCGGACTTCTAGCACAGATACGCAGTATTTT. It is translated as CASTPRTSSTDTQYF.